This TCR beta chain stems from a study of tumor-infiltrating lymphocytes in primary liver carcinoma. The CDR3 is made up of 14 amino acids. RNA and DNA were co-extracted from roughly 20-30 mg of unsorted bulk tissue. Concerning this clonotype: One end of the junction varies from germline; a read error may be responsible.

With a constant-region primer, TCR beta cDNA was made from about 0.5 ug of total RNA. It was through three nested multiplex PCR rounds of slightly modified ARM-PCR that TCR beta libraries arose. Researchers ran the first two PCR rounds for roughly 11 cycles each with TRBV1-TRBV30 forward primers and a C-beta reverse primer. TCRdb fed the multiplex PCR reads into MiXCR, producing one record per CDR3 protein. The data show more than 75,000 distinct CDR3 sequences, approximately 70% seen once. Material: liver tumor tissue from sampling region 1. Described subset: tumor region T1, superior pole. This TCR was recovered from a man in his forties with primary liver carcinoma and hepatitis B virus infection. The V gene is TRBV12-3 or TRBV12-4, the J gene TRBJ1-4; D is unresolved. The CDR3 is CASSLVRTNEKLSF. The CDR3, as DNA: TGTGCCAGCAGTTTAGTGCGGACTAATGAAAAACTGTCTTTT.